This TCR beta chain was found in a study of spatial heterogeneity in lung cancer. Study summary: Follow-up PBMC samples were sequenced when available, at a median of about two years after resection.

TCRdb re-analysed the 5' RACE reads in MiXCR, keeping a single row per CDR3 protein. The sample lists 25,000 to 30,000 distinct CDR3 sequences; 4.5% to 7.5% were seen once. Time point specified: blood at routine non-recurrence follow-up after resection. Whole RNA from tumor, nontumor lung or frozen PBMC was sequenced unsorted. Germline V CDR1 and CDR2: SGHTA, FQGTGA. The CDR3 has 14 residues. The trim removed 5 bases at V and 2 bases at J, leaving 3 bases unmatched. This chain links TRBV7-3 with TRBJ2-5, with 9 bases that match TRBD2. This TCR was sampled from a male donor with early-stage non-small cell lung cancer. Sequenced here: PBMCs, sampled at follow-up. The CDR3 region is CASSLAGWQETQYF. CDR3 nucleotide sequence: TGTGCCAGCAGCCTAGCGGGGTGGCAAGAGACCCAGTACTTC.